Presented here are 5 T cell receptor beta chains from one specimen sequenced in a study of monozygotic twins with inflammatory bowel disease. Reprocessing the 5' RACE reads, TCRdb reports a single entry for every CDR3 protein and omits DNA. Its listing shows roughly 160,000 distinct CDR3 sequences. Sequencing was done on a sample of blood. Receptors were obtained from a human donor with ulcerative colitis or Crohn's disease, or a healthy co-twin of an affected twin (not recorded which).

The chain employs TRBV28 and TRBJ1-6. The germline gives CDR1 MDHEN, CDR2 SYDVKM. The CDR3 length is 17 residues. The CDR3 region is CASSQSIRTASNSPLHF.

The V call is TRBV15, the J call TRBJ2-4; TCRdb outputs TRBD1, but without DNA this stays unchecked. Germline lookup yields CDR1 LNHNV and CDR2 YYDKDF (reference sequence). This CDR3 region has 14 residues. The CDR3 loop reads CATSRVGGENIQYF.

The chain links TRBV20-1 to TRBJ2-2; as DNA is missing, the TRBD1 call by TCRdb cannot be tested. The CDR3 loop spans 13 amino acids. Looked up from germline, CDR1 is DFQATT and CDR2 is SNEGSKA (reference sequence). CDR3 amino acids: CRVGQGVTGELFF.

The J gene is TRBJ2-7, the V gene TRBV10-3; TCRdb's D call, TRBD1, is unchecked because there is no DNA. Germline V lookup: CDR1 ENHRY, CDR2 SYGVKD. The CDR3 is 12 residues long. The CDR3 protein is CAISAQGYEQYF.

The chain uses TRBV3-1 and TRBJ1-1. This CDR3 has 14 amino acids. The germline CDR1 and CDR2 sequences are LGHDT and YNNKEL (reference sequence). CDR3: CASSQVAGNTEAFF.